This note documents a single TCR beta chain sequence. The antigen remains undetermined. Using immunoSEQ multiplex PCR, the repertoire was profiled, and TCRdb retains in-frame clones only, with some absent. The table shows approximately 140,000 clones, with 80% to 95% occurring only once. The CDR3 runs to 14 residues. V lost 2 bases, J lost 6 bases, and 13 bases lay in between. CDR1 is KGHSH, CDR2 LQKENI, per germline. This specimen belongs to a study of T cell responses to AZD1222 COVID-19 vaccine. Study-wide findings and caveats: Recipients of two AZD1222 doses showed rising Spike-specific TCR breadth and depth.

Second-dose timings of about 4 or about 12 weeks were pooled. The clonotype comes from an adult who received the AZD1222 COVID-19 vaccine. The material was peripheral blood, obtained 28 days after the second AZD1222 dose. The chain has TRBV18 and TRBJ1-1, with unresolved D. The CDR3 is CASSPGTGRAEAFF. CDR3 nucleotides: TGTGCCAGCTCACCAGGAACGGGAAGAGCTGAAGCTTTCTTT.